This entry is about one TCR beta chain. This study enrolled people aged roughly 18 to 90 from about two dozen US geographic areas. The entry originates in a study of blood T cell repertoires in COVID-19. For the study at large: Sites in the United States, Italy and Spain provided acute and convalescent COVID-19 samples.

The CDR3 has 19 residues. Trimming removed 1 base from V and 0 bases from J; junction bases left unmatched: 10. The V gene's germline CDR1 is SEHNR and CDR2 FQNEAQ (reference sequence). Under the authors' procedure: Scientists estimated how many nucleated cells there were by amplifying reference gene primers. TCRdb's copy holds only in-frame clones and misses some; the assay was immunoSEQ multiplex PCR. Clonal size and the V and J genes are those of that table, whereas D and trimming came from the DNA. The sample lists roughly 180,000 clones, roughly 90% occurring once. The chain joins TRBV7-9 to TRBJ1-5, with 9 bases matching TRBD1. The sequencing input was PBMCs or T cells enriched from blood (not recorded which). The TCR comes from a woman aged 25 to 39 who had recovered from COVID-19. In nucleotides, the CDR3 is TGTGCCAGCAGCTTAGTGATTGGGACAGGGCCCTATAGCAATCAGCCCCAGCATTTT. Translation: CASSLVIGTGPYSNQPQHF.